The clone carrying this TCR beta chain was seen a single time. In germline, CDR1 is MNHEY, CDR2 SVGEGT. The V gene end was trimmed by 5 bases and the J gene end by 2 bases; junction bases not matched to a gene: 9. CDR3 length equals 16 residues. The sample originates from a study of blood T cell repertoires in COVID-19. The method was immunoSEQ multiplex PCR; TCRdb's version includes in-frame clones alone and lacks a portion of them. The repertoire consists of 130,000 to 150,000 clones, with about 82% occurring once and the leading ten covering 2.5% to 3%. The clonotype was recovered from a woman aged 40 to 50 with active or convalescent COVID-19. V is TRBV6-2 or TRBV6-3 and J is TRBJ1-5, with 7 bases lining up with TRBD1. The sequenced sample was peripheral blood. As DNA, the CDR3 is TGTGCCAGCAGTGCCAACCGACAGGGCGGCAATCAGCCCCAGCATTTT. It codes for CASSANRQGGNQPQHF.